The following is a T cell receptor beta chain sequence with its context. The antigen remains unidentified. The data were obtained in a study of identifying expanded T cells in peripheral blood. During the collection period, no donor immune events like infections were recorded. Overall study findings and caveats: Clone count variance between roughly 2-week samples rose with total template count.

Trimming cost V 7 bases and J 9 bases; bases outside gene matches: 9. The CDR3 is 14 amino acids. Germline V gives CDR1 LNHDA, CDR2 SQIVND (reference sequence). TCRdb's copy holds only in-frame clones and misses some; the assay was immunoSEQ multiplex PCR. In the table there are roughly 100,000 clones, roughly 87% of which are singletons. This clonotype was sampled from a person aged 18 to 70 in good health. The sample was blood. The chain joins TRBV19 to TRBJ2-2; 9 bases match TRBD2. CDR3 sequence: CASTKRGVERELFF. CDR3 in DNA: TGTGCCAGTACGAAGCGGGGGGTCGAACGGGAGCTGTTTTTT. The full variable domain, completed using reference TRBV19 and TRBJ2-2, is DGGITQSPKYLFRKEGQNVTLSCEQNLNHDAMYWYRQDPGQGLRLIYYSQIVNDFQKGDIAEGYSVSREKKESFPLTVTSAQKNPTAFYLCASTKRGVERELFFGEGSRLTVL.